These 28 T cell receptor beta chains were all obtained from the same sample, sequenced in a study of T cell repertoires in cytomegalovirus infection. MiXCR, run by TCRdb on the reads, gives a single entry per CDR3 protein. The repertoire holds 740,000 or so distinct CDR3 sequences, with approximately 34% as singletons. The sample taken for sequencing was PBMCs. These TCRs come from a human donor in good health (CMV status not recorded). Some clones in this sample may be carry-over from other donors' samples.

This clonotype was seen at least ten times. The genes are TRBV28 and TRBJ2-7; D is undetermined. V shed 5 bases and J shed 6 bases, with 17 bases lying between them. Germline V gene lookup returns CDR1 MDHEN and CDR2 SYDVKM. The CDR3 has 14 amino acids. The CDR3 DNA is TGTGCCAGCAGTCTCACCCCGAATCCGGGCGAGCAGTACTTC. It encodes CASSLTPNPGEQYF.

Many counts were recorded for this clonotype. The gene calls are TRBV7-8 and TRBJ2-7; 9 positions agree with TRBD1. Germline V gives CDR1 SGHVS, CDR2 FQNEAQ. The CDR3 totals 15 residues. The V and J ends lost 4 bases and 4 bases, in that order; junction bases with no gene match: 8. This CDR3 reads CASSSAGTGRYEQYF. The CDR3 nucleotides read TGTGCCAGCAGCTCGGCCGGGACAGGGCGTTACGAGCAGTACTTC.

This clonotype was detected once. The germline gene is not matched at one end of the junction; a read error may be the cause. This chain connects TRBV27 to TRBJ1-1, with a weak D call TRBD1 (5 bases). Germline V gene lookup returns CDR1 MNHEY and CDR2 SMNVEV (reference sequence). The CDR3 is 12 amino acids. Here the CDR3 reads CDSFRGGTEAFF. In DNA, the CDR3 is TGTGACAGCTTCCGGGGGGGGACTGAAGCTTTCTTT.

The rearrangement links TRBV20-1 to TRBJ1-2, with unresolved D. V was shortened by 0 bases and J by 0 bases, with 11 bases between the two germline ends. The V gene's germline CDR1 is DFQATT and CDR2 SNEGSKA (reference sequence). This CDR3 has 15 amino acids. The CDR3 bases are TGCAGTGCTAGAGATCAACAGATTTCTAACTATGGCTACACCTTC. Translation: CSARDQQISNYGYTF.

This clonotype was counted only a few times. This CDR3 reads CASSQGRNSGNTIYF. Here the CDR3 DNA reads TGCGCCAGCAGCCAGGGCAGGAACTCTGGAAACACCATATATTTT. The chain combines TRBV4-1 with TRBJ1-3; D gene unclear. Per the germline V gene, CDR1 is MGHRA and CDR2 is YSYEKL. The V end lost 3 bases, the J end lost 0 bases, and 9 bases lay between the germline ends. The CDR3 runs to 15 residues.

The chain carries TRBV28 and TRBJ2-3; 9 positions match TRBD2. Per germline, CDR1 MDHEN and CDR2 SYDVKM. This CDR3 region has 15 residues. After removal of 3 bases from V and 0 bases from J, the junction contained 1 base not matched to a gene. CDR3 nucleotide sequence: TGTGCCAGCAGTTTTAGCGGGAGAAGCACAGATACGCAGTATTTT. It translates to CASSFSGRSTDTQYF.

V and J are TRBV28 and TRBJ1-2; TRBD1 is a possible D gene (5 bases). V was clipped by 7 bases and J by 5 bases, with 20 bases between them. CDR1 and CDR2 (germline): MDHEN, SYDVKM. The CDR3 extends over 15 amino acids. The CDR3 loop reads CASTEIWQGFYGYTF. In DNA, the CDR3 is TGTGCCAGCACCGAGATCTGGCAGGGCTTTTATGGCTACACCTTC.

Details on this clonotype: Germline and junction disagree at one end, which may indicate a read error. The chain combines TRBV28 with TRBJ1-1, with 9 bases aligning to TRBD1. Germline V gives CDR1 MDHEN, CDR2 SYDVKM. The CDR3 totals 15 residues. For the CDR3, the DNA is TGTGCCAGCAGTTTTTTACAGGGGGCTGAAACTGAAGCTTTATTT. Protein product: CASSFLQGAETEALF.

The chain couples TRBV29-1 to TRBJ2-7; D might be TRBD1 or TRBD2, each matching 6 bases. From germline, CDR1 is SQVTM and CDR2 ANQGSEA. Trimming pared 6 bases from V and 3 bases from J, leaving 21 bases between. There are 15 residues in the CDR3. CDR3: CSVSRTGDNIYEQYF. The CDR3 DNA reads TGCAGCGTCTCTAGAACGGGGGACAATATCTACGAGCAGTACTTC.

This clonotype has just a few counts. The J gene is TRBJ1-5, the V gene TRBV27, with no clear D. Germline lookup yields CDR1 MNHEY and CDR2 SMNVEV (reference sequence). Between the trimmed V and J ends, which lost 0 bases and 7 bases, there was a span of 10 bases. The length of the CDR3 is 14 residues. CDR3 in DNA: TGTGCCAGCAGTTTATCGAGTGGGTGGCAGCCCCAGCATTTT. It specifies CASSLSSGWQPQHF.

A remark on this clonotype: This CDR3 is missing its conserved last phenylalanine or tryptophan, likely due to a read error. The DNA is omitted, as the CDR3 cannot be located on it reliably, and the CDR3 follows TCRdb's listing. This chain connects TRBV28 to TRBJ2-1; the D segment call TRBD1 is taken from the table without a DNA check. Germline CDR1 is MDHEN and CDR2 is SYDVKM. Counting both end residues, the CDR3 totals 13 amino acids. This CDR3 is CASSLIQGPEELL.

This clonotype showed up many times. The J gene is TRBJ1-1, the V gene TRBV20-1; D call uncertain. The ends were cut back, 3 bases at V and 7 bases at J, with 12 bases in the middle. The germline gives CDR1 DFQATT, CDR2 SNEGSKA (reference sequence). This CDR3 is 12 amino acids long. CDR3 nucleotide sequence: TGCAGTGCTAGTTGGGGAAAGGGTGAAGCTTTCTTT. It encodes CSASWGKGEAFF.

A few counts support this clonotype. J is TRBJ1-5 and V is TRBV7-2; D remains ambiguous. V dropped 7 bases and J dropped 4 bases, with 17 bases sitting between them. Germline loops: CDR1 SGHTA, CDR2 FQGNSA. This CDR3 comprises 15 residues. CDR3 sequence reads: CASTPRAGSNQPQHF. CDR3 sequence (DNA): TGTGCCAGCACCCCGAGGGCCGGGAGTAATCAGCCCCAGCATTTT.

This clonotype came up a few times. This chain joins TRBV11-1 and TRBJ2-5; 7 bases map to TRBD1. Germline values: CDR1 SGHAT, CDR2 FQDESV (reference sequence). The CDR3 has 15 residues. The ends lost 3 bases at V and 5 bases at J; junction bases unmatched: 9. CDR3 amino acids: CASSLRQGRGETQYF. As DNA, the CDR3 is TGTGCCAGCAGCTTGAGACAGGGCCGCGGGGAGACCCAGTACTTC.

The chain uses TRBV7-8 and TRBJ2-3, with a weak D call TRBD2 (6 bases). V was clipped by 2 bases and J by 5 bases, with 17 bases between them. Germline loops: CDR1 SGHVS, CDR2 FQNEAQ. The CDR3 spans 16 residues. The CDR3 reads CASSLHGGVGGDTQYF. The CDR3 region has the DNA TGTGCCAGCAGCTTACACGGGGGAGTGGGAGGAGATACGCAGTATTTT.

J is TRBJ2-5 and V is TRBV2; 12 bases line up with TRBD2. CDR1 SNHLY and CDR2 FYNNEI come from the germline V gene. CDR3 size: 17 residues. With 3 bases clipped from V and 2 bases from J, the junction kept 7 bases outside the gene matches. The CDR3 DNA reads as TGTGCCAGCAGTGATGAGGGACTAGCGGGTTCACAAGAGACCCAGTACTTC. Translated: CASSDEGLAGSQETQYF.

V usage is TRBV28 and J usage is TRBJ2-4, with no clear D. CDR3 length: 15 amino acids. Trimming pared 5 bases from V and 1 base from J, leaving 12 bases between. CDR1 MDHEN and CDR2 SYDVKM come from the germline V gene. The CDR3 sequence is CASSQTPGAKNIQYF. CDR3 DNA: TGTGCCAGCAGTCAGACCCCCGGGGCCAAAAACATTCAGTACTTC.

This rearrangement joins TRBV12-3 or TRBV12-4 to TRBJ1-5; D may be TRBD1 (5 bases). The CDR3 has 15 residues. V was cut by 3 bases and J by 4 bases, with 13 bases left in between. The CDR3 nucleotides are TGTGCCAGCAGTTTCAGGGTGAGGGAGAATCAGCCCCAGCATTTT. Amino acids: CASSFRVRENQPQHF.

This clonotype has more than one count but fewer than ten. The chain combines TRBV7-8 with TRBJ1-2; D not resolved. Germline loops: CDR1 SGHVS, CDR2 FQNEAQ. V dropped 4 bases and J dropped 7 bases, with 19 bases sitting between them. The CDR3 consists of 15 residues. The CDR3, as DNA: TGTGCCAGCAGCTCCACCCAGGCGGCAGTCGCTGGCTACACCTTC. Translating it yields CASSSTQAAVAGYTF. The entire variable domain, with the rest obtained from reference TRBV7-8 and TRBJ1-2, is as follows: GAGVSQSPRYKVAKRGQDVALRCDPISGHVSLFWYQQALGQGPEFLTYFQNEAQLDKSGLPSDRFFAERPEGSVSTLKIQRTQQEDSAVYLCASSSTQAAVAGYTFGSGTRLTVV.

Comments on this clonotype: The junction does not match germline at one end; this may be a read error. The gene calls are TRBV10-3 and TRBJ1-2; maybe TRBD1 (6 bases). Germline CDR1 is ENHRY and CDR2 is SYGVKD. CDR3 size: 13 residues. The CDR3 DNA follows: TGTGCCAGCAGTGAAATTGCCGGGACAGGCTACACCTTC. Its translation: CASSEIAGTGYTF.

The table lists this clonotype with a count of one. V usage is TRBV27 and J usage is TRBJ1-2; 8 positions agree with TRBD1. Germline V gives CDR1 MNHEY, CDR2 SMNVEV (reference sequence). The CDR3 is made up of 15 amino acids. V lost 3 bases and J lost 5; bases outside the gene matches: 8. CDR3 sequence reads: CASSFSAGTGYGYTF. CDR3 bases: TGTGCCAGCAGTTTCTCTGCCGGGACAGGTTATGGCTACACCTTC.

This chain uses TRBV7-2 with TRBJ2-5, with a weak D call TRBD1 (6 bases). CDR3 length: 13 residues. The germline V gene encodes CDR1 SGHTA and CDR2 FQGNSA. V was pared by 5 bases and J by 3 bases, with 10 bases between. The CDR3 is CASSRQDKETQYF. Written as DNA, the CDR3 is TGTGCCAGCAGCCGACAGGACAAAGAGACCCAGTACTTC. Filled out from reference TRBV7-2 and TRBJ2-5, the complete variable domain reads GAGVSQSPSNKVTEKGKDVELRCDPISGHTALYWYRQSLGQGLEFLIYFQGNSAPDKSGLPSDRFSAERTGGSVSTLTIQRTQQEDSAVYLCASSRQDKETQYFGPGTRLLVL.

This rearrangement joins TRBV27 to TRBJ1-1, with D uncertain. This CDR3 region has 15 residues. In germline, CDR1 is MNHEY, CDR2 SMNVEV (reference sequence). V was cut by 6 bases and J by 3 bases, with 17 bases left in between. Here the CDR3 DNA reads TGTGCCAGCAGCCGACCCGGAGCACCGGACACTGAAGCTTTCTTT. This codes for CASSRPGAPDTEAFF.

CDR3 protein: CASAGSRGGNSPLHF. The CDR3 nucleotides read TGTGCCAGTGCCGGGAGCCGAGGGGGTAATTCACCCCTCCACTTT. The chain links TRBV19 to TRBJ1-6; D possibly corresponds to TRBD1 (6 bases). This CDR3 region has 15 residues. Trimming removed 8 bases at V and 6 bases at J, with 17 bases between. Looked up from germline, CDR1 is LNHDA and CDR2 is SQIVND (reference sequence).

This clonotype has at least ten counts. V gene TRBV7-9 combines with J gene TRBJ1-5, with D possibly TRBD1 on 5 matching bases. Trimming removed 9 bases from V and 5 bases from J, with 23 bases in between. Germline V gene sequence: CDR1 SEHNR, CDR2 FQNEAQ (reference sequence). This CDR3 has 16 amino acids. CDR3 bases: TGTGCCAGTGGAAACCCGGGGCCCAGTGGCCATCAGCCCCAGCATTTT. This translates into CASGNPGPSGHQPQHF.

This clonotype has a handful of counts. The chain recombines TRBV19 with TRBJ2-5; possibly TRBD1 for D (5 bases). The CDR3 extends over 13 amino acids. V was clipped by 5 bases and J by 11 bases, with 18 bases between them. CDR1 is LNHDA, CDR2 SQIVND, per germline (reference sequence). The chain's CDR3 is CASSGASGNQQYF. Written as DNA, the CDR3 is TGTGCCAGTAGTGGGGCGAGTGGGAATCAACAGTACTTC. Complete variable domain (other parts from reference TRBV19 and TRBJ2-5): DGGITQSPKYLFRKEGQNVTLSCEQNLNHDAMYWYRQDPGQGLRLIYYSQIVNDFQKGDIAEGYSVSREKKESFPLTVTSAQKNPTAFYLCASSGASGNQQYFGPGTRLLVL.

The V and J genes are TRBV10-3 and TRBJ1-2; TRBD1 matches at 8 bases. CDR1 ENHRY and CDR2 SYGVKD come from the germline V gene. Trimming cost V 10 bases and J 8 bases; bases outside gene matches: 18. This CDR3 spans 15 amino acids. In nucleotides, the CDR3 is TGTGCCACCACGAGCCGGGACAGGAGTCGCTGGGGCTACACCTTC. Translating gives CATTSRDRSRWGYTF.

J is TRBJ2-1 and V is TRBV12-3 or TRBV12-4; D gene uncertain. V lost 5 bases and J lost 5, with 7 bases in between. This CDR3 region has 12 residues. CDR3 coding DNA: TGTGCCAGCAGTCCCCGTAACAATGAGCAGTTCTTC. Translated, it gives CASSPRNNEQFF.